One sample yielded the 19 T cell receptor beta chains listed below, sequenced in a study of blood T cell repertoires in COVID-19 (dated by TCRdb to the early 2020s). Preparation of the library involved the immunoSEQ multiplex PCR assay. Not all clones reach the TCRdb copy of this immuneACCESS table, which keeps in-frame sequences only. Checked studies attribute under half of the gap to unresolved V genes and leave the rest unexplained. Counted in this sample were fewer than 250,000 clones; about 86% of them appeared once. Approximately 7.4% of the sample is in the top ten clones. The sequencing sample was made of peripheral blood. The source is a woman aged 45-65 years with acute or convalescent COVID-19.

This chain uses TRBV10-1 with TRBJ2-5, with D tentatively TRBD2 (5 bases). This CDR3 comprises 15 residues. Trimming removed 9 bases at V and 9 bases at J, with 26 bases between. Germline loops: CDR1 WNHNN, CDR2 SYGVQD (reference sequence). CDR3 loop: CARNRIPEAPRAQYF. Here the CDR3 DNA reads TGCGCCAGGAACCGAATTCCGGAGGCGCCCCGGGCCCAGTACTTC.

The genes are TRBV19 and TRBJ1-5; the D gene is possibly TRBD1 (5 bases). The germline V and J ends were trimmed by 3 bases and 4 bases, with 7 bases remaining between them. Germline CDR1 and CDR2: LNHDA and SQIVND (reference sequence). This CDR3 contains 13 residues. In nucleotides, the CDR3 is TGTGCCAGTAGTATGGGGGGAAATCAGCCCCAGCATTTT. Its translation is CASSMGGNQPQHF.

The chain is built from TRBV18 and TRBJ2-7; D remains unclear. CDR3 length: 14 amino acids. Trimming took off 6 bases at V and 1 base at J, with 13 bases between the two ends. Germline CDR1 and CDR2: KGHSH and LQKENI. CDR3 DNA: TGTGCCAGCTCCCCGGGTTTGGGTTCCTACGAGCAGTACTTC. Its protein product is CASSPGLGSYEQYF.

In the case of this clone: The sample has other DNA sequences that encode this CDR3 too. The V and J genes are TRBV5-1 and TRBJ2-3, with 9 bases aligning to TRBD1. The V gene's germline CDR1 is SGHRS and CDR2 YFSETQ. V lost 3 bases, J lost 1 base, and 3 bases stayed unmatched. The CDR3 runs to 15 residues. CDR3 nucleotides: TGCGCCAGCAGCTCTCGGACAGGGGGCACAGATACGCAGTATTTT. It codes for CASSSRTGGTDTQYF.

The chain recombines TRBV6-2 or TRBV6-3 with TRBJ2-3; D gene ambiguous. The V gene lost 0 bases and the J gene lost 2 bases, with 12 bases spanning the gap. The CDR3 has 16 residues. The germline CDR1 and CDR2 sequences are MNHEY and SVGEGT. CDR3 sequence: CASSYSNRETTDTQYF. The CDR3 region has the DNA TGTGCCAGCAGTTACTCGAACAGAGAAACCACAGATACGCAGTATTTT.

V and J are TRBV11-3 and TRBJ2-1, with TRBD1 as a possible D gene (6 bases). The CDR3 has 14 residues. In germline, CDR1 is SGHNT, CDR2 YENEEA. Trimming stripped 5 bases from V and 6 bases from J, with 14 bases between. CDR3 coding DNA: TGTGCCAGCAGCCCATCGTCCAGGGGCAATGAGCAGTTCTTC. Translating it yields CASSPSSRGNEQFF.

This clone was observed a handful of times. This chain links TRBV28 with TRBJ1-1; D possibly corresponds to TRBD1 (5 bases). The CDR3 runs 15 residues. Germline CDR1 is MDHEN and CDR2 is SYDVKM. V lost 8 bases, J lost 4 bases, and 20 bases lay in between. CDR3 DNA: TGTGCCAGCGAAGAAGGAGGGACCCCGGGCACTGAAGCTTTCTTT. It translates to CASEEGGTPGTEAFF. Looking up the rest from reference TRBV28 and TRBJ1-1 gives the full variable domain: DVKVTQSSRYLVKRTGEKVFLECVQDMDHENMFWYRQDPGLGLRLIYFSYDVKMKEKGDIPEGYSVSREKKERFSLILESASTNQTSMYLCASEEGGTPGTEAFFGQGTRLTVV.

This chain connects TRBV7-2 to TRBJ2-5; 10 bases are shared with TRBD1. V shed 3 bases and J 4 bases; nucleotides not matched to a gene: 2. The CDR3 totals 14 residues. Germline CDR1 and CDR2: SGHTA and FQGNSA. CDR3 region: CASSFDRGPETQYF. The DNA of the CDR3 is TGTGCCAGCAGCTTCGACAGGGGGCCAGAGACCCAGTACTTC. The whole variable domain, remainder taken from reference TRBV7-2 and TRBJ2-5, is GAGVSQSPSNKVTEKGKDVELRCDPISGHTALYWYRQSLGQGLEFLIYFQGNSAPDKSGLPSDRFSAERTGGSVSTLTIQRTQQEDSAVYLCASSFDRGPETQYFGPGTRLLVL.

This chain uses TRBV30 with TRBJ1-1; D is ambiguous. Germline assignment: CDR1 GTSNPN and CDR2 SVGIG (reference sequence). V dropped 5 bases and J dropped 5 bases, with 18 bases sitting between them. This CDR3 contains 14 residues. For the CDR3, the DNA is TGTGCCTGGGCGAGGAGGGAGCGGGAGACTGAAGCTTTCTTT. Translated, it gives CAWARRERETEAFF.

The chain is built from TRBV5-1 and TRBJ2-7; TRBD2 matches at 10 bases. The CDR3 contains 15 residues. The V gene's germline CDR1 is SGHRS and CDR2 YFSETQ. V trimming: 0 bases; J trimming: 3 bases; junction bases outside the gene matches: 3. CDR3 bases: TGCGCCAGCAGCTTGGTTGGGACTAGCGACTACGAGCAGTACTTC. Translation gives CASSLVGTSDYEQYF. The full variable domain, rest sourced from reference TRBV5-1 and TRBJ2-7, is KAGVTQTPRYLIKTRGQQVTLSCSPISGHRSVSWYQQTPGQGLQFLFEYFSETQRNKGNFPGRFSGRQFSNSRSEMNVSTLELGDSALYLCASSLVGTSDYEQYFGPGTRLTVT.

V and J are TRBV5-1 and TRBJ2-1; tentative D call: TRBD2 (6 bases). The CDR3 contains 12 residues. In germline, CDR1 is SGHRS, CDR2 YFSETQ. Trimming stripped 6 bases from V and 13 bases from J, with 17 bases between. As DNA, the CDR3 is TGCGCCAGCACCTCCGGGACTCATATACAGTTCTTC. Its translation is CASTSGTHIQFF. The variable domain in full, with the rest retrieved from reference TRBV5-1 and TRBJ2-1, is KAGVTQTPRYLIKTRGQQVTLSCSPISGHRSVSWYQQTPGQGLQFLFEYFSETQRNKGNFPGRFSGRQFSNSRSEMNVSTLELGDSALYLCASTSGTHIQFFGPGTRLTVL.

This rearrangement joins TRBV5-1 to TRBJ1-2; the D gene is possibly TRBD1 (5 bases). The V gene lost 0 bases and the J gene lost 0 bases, with 12 bases spanning the gap. This CDR3 has 16 residues. CDR1 is SGHRS, CDR2 YFSETQ, per germline. The CDR3: CASSLGGLTANYGYTF. The CDR3 coding sequence is TGCGCCAGCAGCTTGGGAGGCCTGACAGCTAACTATGGCTACACCTTC.

The gene calls are TRBV7-3 and TRBJ2-1; the match to TRBD2 covers 11 bases. The germline V gene encodes CDR1 SGHTA and CDR2 FQGTGA. The length of the CDR3 is 15 residues. With 5 bases clipped from V and 4 bases from J, the junction kept 4 bases outside the gene matches. The CDR3 bases are TGTGCCAGCAGCCTTAGCGGGAGGGAATACAATGAGCAGTTCTTC. This encodes CASSLSGREYNEQFF.

This clone appeared a few times. The chain couples TRBV25-1 to TRBJ1-1; no clear D gene. With 4 bases removed from V and 3 bases from J, the gap between germline ends came to 15 bases. Germline V lookup: CDR1 MGHDK, CDR2 SYGVNS. This CDR3 region has 15 residues. CDR3 bases: TGTGCCAGCAGTGGGTGGGCCGCCGGGGACACTGAAGCTTTCTTT. Amino acid sequence: CASSGWAAGDTEAFF.

DNA for the CDR3: TGTGCCATCAGTTTACAGGGGACTGAAGCTTTCTTT. It is translated as CAISLQGTEAFF. The rearrangement joins TRBV10-3 to TRBJ1-1; 7 positions match TRBD1. Germline V gene data show CDR1 as ENHRY and CDR2 as SYGVKD. J gave up 5 bases and V 5 bases, and 2 bases lay outside the gene matches. The length of the CDR3 is 12 residues.

This clone was seen once. V usage is TRBV28 and J usage is TRBJ2-1; D might be TRBD1 (6 bases). Germline V gives CDR1 MDHEN, CDR2 SYDVKM. The V gene lost 2 bases and the J gene lost 13 bases, with 12 bases spanning the gap. The CDR3 has 12 residues. The chain's CDR3 is CASSLGLTGQFF. DNA for the CDR3: TGTGCCAGCAGTTTAGGTTTGACAGGACAGTTCTTC.

V usage is TRBV10-3 and J usage is TRBJ1-6, with TRBD1 matching 10 bases. Trimming took 3 bases from V and 7 from J; bases not matched to a gene: 9. CDR3 size: 17 residues. Germline V gene sequence: CDR1 ENHRY, CDR2 SYGVKD. CDR3 DNA sequence: TGTGCCATCAGTGAAAGACAGGGGGCGATCGGAAATTCACCCCTCCACTTT. It specifies CAISERQGAIGNSPLHF.

This clone has just one count. The limits of the CDR3 on the DNA are not certain, so only TCRdb's listed CDR3 is given. This chain links TRBV5-4 with TRBJ2-3; the DNA was not compared with TRBD2, the D call given in the table. The CDR3 length is 18 residues, termini included. CDR1 and CDR2 from the germline V gene are SGHNT and YYREEE (reference sequence). This chain's CDR3 is CASSFGAGTSGMGDTQYF.

This clone was detected only once. The J gene is TRBJ2-1, the V gene TRBV18; D possibly corresponds to TRBD2 (7 bases). CDR3 length equals 16 residues. The germline CDR1 and CDR2 sequences are KGHSH and LQKENI. The V gene lost 6 bases and the J gene lost 3 bases, with 18 bases spanning the gap. The CDR3 here is CASSQGGAGVYNEQFF. The CDR3, as DNA: TGTGCCAGCTCCCAAGGGGGGGCGGGAGTCTACAATGAGCAGTTCTTC.